This TCR beta chain stems from a study of blood T cell repertoires in COVID-19. About the research overall: Collection of acute and convalescent COVID-19 samples took place in the United States, Italy and Spain.

Repertoires were generated with immunoSEQ multiplex PCR, while TCRdb's copy carries only in-frame clones and drops some. The table has about 65,000 clones, 75% to 85% seen once. Germline loops: CDR1 LNHDA, CDR2 SQIVND (reference sequence). The CDR3 contains 13 residues. About this clone itself: One end of the junction varies from germline; a read error may be responsible.

V is TRBV19 and J is TRBJ2-2, with D maybe TRBD2 (6 bases). This sequence originates from a man of 80 years or more with acute or convalescent COVID-19. Sequencing was performed on peripheral blood. This CDR3 reads CASRSREVWELFF. CDR3 bases: TGTGCAAGTAGGTCCAGGGAGGTCTGGGAGCTGTTTTTT. The complete variable domain, with remaining parts taken from reference TRBV19 and TRBJ2-2, reads DGGITQSPKYLFRKEGQNVTLSCEQNLNHDAMYWYRQDPGQGLRLIYYSQIVNDFQKGDIAEGYSVSREKKESFPLTVTSAQKNPTAFYLCASRSREVWELFFGEGSRLTVL.